This T cell receptor (beta chain) comes out of a study of shared clonotypes between healthy human individuals. For the study at large: The composition of the donors was a couple of women and a few men aged 18 to 49.

This clone appeared once. The assay ran at deep level. The protocol was immunoSEQ multiplex PCR, while the TCRdb copy is restricted to in-frame clones and leaves out a portion. The sample contains 2 million to 2.5 million clones, 92% of which appear only once. This receptor was obtained from a man younger than 30 in good health. Some clones in this sample may be carry-over from other donors' samples. Sequenced: naive CD4+ T cells from PBMCs. Documented subset: CD45RA+ positively selected.

CDR3: CASSSGQGANQPQHF. The CDR3 nucleotides read TGTGCCAGCAGTAGCGGACAGGGGGCCAATCAGCCCCAGCATTTT. The rearrangement links TRBV28 to TRBJ1-5, with TRBD1 matching 11 bases. The V segment lost 5 bases and the J segment 3 bases; nucleotides outside the gene matches: 3. The germline gives CDR1 MDHEN, CDR2 SYDVKM. The CDR3 length is 15 residues.